The clone carrying this TCR beta chain was found a few times. The V end lost 2 bases, the J end lost 4 bases, and 9 bases lay between the germline ends. The germline gives CDR1 MNHEY, CDR2 SMNVEV (reference sequence). This CDR3 contains 15 residues. The data derive from a study of blood T cell repertoires in COVID-19. About the research overall: Sites in the United States, Italy and Spain provided acute and convalescent COVID-19 samples.

The data were produced by immunoSEQ multiplex PCR, yet TCRdb's version contains in-frame clones alone and is incomplete. The sample shows more than 200,000 clones, approximately 90% of them seen only once. The V and J genes are TRBV27 and TRBJ1-6; D is unresolved. The receptor was derived from a woman in her twenties or thirties with COVID-19, enrolled during active disease. Sequences were obtained from peripheral blood. CDR3 DNA sequence: TGTGCCAGCAGTTTAAATGGCAAATATAATTCACCCCTCCACTTT. Protein product: CASSLNGKYNSPLHF.